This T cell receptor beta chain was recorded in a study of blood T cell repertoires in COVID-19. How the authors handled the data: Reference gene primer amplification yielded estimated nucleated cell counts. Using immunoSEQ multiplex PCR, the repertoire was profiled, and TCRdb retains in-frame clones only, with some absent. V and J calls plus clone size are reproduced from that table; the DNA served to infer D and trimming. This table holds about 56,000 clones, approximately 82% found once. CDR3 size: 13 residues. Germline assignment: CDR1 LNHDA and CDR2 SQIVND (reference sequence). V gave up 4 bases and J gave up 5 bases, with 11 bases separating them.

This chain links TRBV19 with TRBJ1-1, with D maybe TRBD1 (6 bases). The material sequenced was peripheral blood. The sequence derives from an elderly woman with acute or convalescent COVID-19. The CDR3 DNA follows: TGTGCCAGTAGTAAGGGGGGGCGGACTGAAGCTTTCTTT. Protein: CASSKGGRTEAFF. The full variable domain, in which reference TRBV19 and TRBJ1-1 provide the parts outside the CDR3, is DGGITQSPKYLFRKEGQNVTLSCEQNLNHDAMYWYRQDPGQGLRLIYYSQIVNDFQKGDIAEGYSVSREKKESFPLTVTSAQKNPTAFYLCASSKGGRTEAFFGQGTRLTVV.